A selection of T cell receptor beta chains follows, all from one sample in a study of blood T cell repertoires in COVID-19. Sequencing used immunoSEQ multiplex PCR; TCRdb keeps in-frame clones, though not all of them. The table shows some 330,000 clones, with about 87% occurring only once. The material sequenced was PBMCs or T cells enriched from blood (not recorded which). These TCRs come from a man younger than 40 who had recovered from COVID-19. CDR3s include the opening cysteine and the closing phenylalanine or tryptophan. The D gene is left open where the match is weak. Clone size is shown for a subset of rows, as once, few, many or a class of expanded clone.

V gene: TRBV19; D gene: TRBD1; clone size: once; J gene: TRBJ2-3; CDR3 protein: CASNPRRGRSDTQYF; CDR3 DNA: TGTGCCAGTAACCCTCGCAGGGGGCGATCAGATACGCAGTATTTT
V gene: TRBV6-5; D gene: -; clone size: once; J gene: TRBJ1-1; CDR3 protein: CASKWSRDTEAFF; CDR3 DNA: TGTGCCAGCAAGTGGAGCCGGGACACTGAAGCTTTCTTT
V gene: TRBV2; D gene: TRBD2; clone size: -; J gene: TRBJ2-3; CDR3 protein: CASSDVGGGATDTQYF; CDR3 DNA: TGTGCCAGCAGTGACGTGGGCGGGGGGGCCACAGATACGCAGTATTTT
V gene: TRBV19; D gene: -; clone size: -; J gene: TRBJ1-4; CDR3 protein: CASIEGPEGKLFF; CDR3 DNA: TGTGCCAGTATTGAGGGGCCGGAGGGGAAACTGTTTTTT
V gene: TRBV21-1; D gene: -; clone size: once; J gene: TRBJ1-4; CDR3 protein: CASSPAQGVLGEKLFF; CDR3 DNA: TGTGCCAGCAGCCCAGCCCAGGGGGTTCTTGGTGAAAAACTGTTTTTT
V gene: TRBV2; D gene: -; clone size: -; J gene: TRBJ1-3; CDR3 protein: CASSELSENTIYF; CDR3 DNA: TGTGCCAGCAGTGAGCTTAGTGAAAACACCATATATTTT
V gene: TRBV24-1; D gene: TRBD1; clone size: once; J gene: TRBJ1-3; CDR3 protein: CATSDSFDRVGNTIYF; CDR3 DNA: TGTGCCACCAGTGATTCCTTCGACAGGGTCGGAAACACCATATATTTT
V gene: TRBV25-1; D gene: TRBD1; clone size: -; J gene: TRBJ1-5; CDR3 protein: CASTGTGNQPQHF; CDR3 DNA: TGTGCCAGCACCGGGACAGGTAATCAGCCCCAACATTTT
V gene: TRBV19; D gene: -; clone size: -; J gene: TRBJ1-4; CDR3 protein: CASSMIGQAGYNEKLFF; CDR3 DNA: TGTGCCAGTAGTATGATCGGACAAGCTGGATATAATGAAAAACTGTTTTTT
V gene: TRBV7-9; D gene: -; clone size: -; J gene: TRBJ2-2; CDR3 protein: CASSTSLTGAGELFF; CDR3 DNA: TGTGCCAGCAGCACTAGTCTCACTGGGGCCGGGGAGCTGTTTTTT
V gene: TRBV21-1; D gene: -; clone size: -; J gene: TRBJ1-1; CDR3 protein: CASSKGQGANTEAFF; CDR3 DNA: TGTGCCAGCAGCAAGGGACAGGGGGCGAACACTGAAGCTTTCTTT
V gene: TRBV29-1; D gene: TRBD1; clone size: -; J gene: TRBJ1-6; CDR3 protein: CSVMGQSNSPLHF; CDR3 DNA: TGCAGCGTTATGGGACAGTCAAATTCACCCCTCCACTTT
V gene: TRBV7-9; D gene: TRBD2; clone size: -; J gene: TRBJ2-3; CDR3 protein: CASSLLTSPVVTQYF; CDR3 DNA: TGTGCCAGCAGCTTATTGACTAGCCCCGTGGTTACGCAGTATTTT
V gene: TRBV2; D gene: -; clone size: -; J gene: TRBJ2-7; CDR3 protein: CASSEALRGAGEQYF; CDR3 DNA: TGTGCCAGCAGTGAAGCGCTTCGGGGGGCCGGGGAGCAGTACTTC
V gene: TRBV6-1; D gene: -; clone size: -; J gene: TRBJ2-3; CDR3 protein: CASSEPGHRGTDTQYF; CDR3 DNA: TGTGCCAGCAGTGAACCGGGACACCGAGGCACAGATACGCAGTATTTT
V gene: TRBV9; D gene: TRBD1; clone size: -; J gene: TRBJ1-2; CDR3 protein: CASSITGQNYGYTF; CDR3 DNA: TGTGCCAGCAGTATAACGGGACAGAACTATGGCTACACCTTC
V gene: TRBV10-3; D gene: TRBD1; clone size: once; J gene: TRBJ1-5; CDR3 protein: CATQDREYSNQPQHF; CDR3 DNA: TGTGCCACGCAAGACAGGGAGTATAGCAATCAGCCCCAGCATTTT
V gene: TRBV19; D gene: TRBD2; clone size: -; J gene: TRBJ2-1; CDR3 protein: CASTQSWTRHNEQFF; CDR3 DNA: TGTGCCAGTACCCAAAGTTGGACTAGACACAATGAGCAGTTCTTC
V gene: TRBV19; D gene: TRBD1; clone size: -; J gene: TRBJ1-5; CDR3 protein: CASEDRDNQPQHF; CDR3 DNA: TGTGCCAGTGAAGACAGGGACAATCAGCCCCAGCATTTT
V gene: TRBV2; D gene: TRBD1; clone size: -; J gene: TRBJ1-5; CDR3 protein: CASSRTGVSNQPQHF; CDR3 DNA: TGTGCCAGCAGTCGGACAGGGGTAAGCAATCAGCCCCAGCATTTT
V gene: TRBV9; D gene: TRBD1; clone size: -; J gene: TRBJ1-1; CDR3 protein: CASSVGGTGGLHTEAFF; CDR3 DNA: TGTGCCAGCAGCGTAGGTGGGACAGGGGGGCTCCATACTGAAGCTTTCTTT
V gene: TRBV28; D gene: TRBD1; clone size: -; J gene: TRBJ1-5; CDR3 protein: CASSNRQGSVQPQHF; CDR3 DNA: TGTGCCAGCAGCAACCGACAGGGCTCAGTCCAGCCCCAGCATTTT
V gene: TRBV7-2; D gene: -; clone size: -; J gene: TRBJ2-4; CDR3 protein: CASSSWTALSQNIQYF; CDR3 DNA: TGTGCCAGCAGCTCGTGGACAGCCCTTAGCCAAAACATTCAGTACTTC
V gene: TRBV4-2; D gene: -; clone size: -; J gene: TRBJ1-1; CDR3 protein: CASSQQSGGTEAFF; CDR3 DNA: TGTGCCAGCAGCCAACAAAGCGGTGGCACTGAAGCTTTCTTT
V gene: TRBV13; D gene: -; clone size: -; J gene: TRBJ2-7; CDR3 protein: CASSSDRGVEQYF; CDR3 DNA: TGTGCCAGCAGCTCAGATCGGGGAGTCGAGCAGTACTTC
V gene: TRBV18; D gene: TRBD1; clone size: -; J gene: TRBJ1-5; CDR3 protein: CASSPGTGGNQPQHF; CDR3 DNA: TGTGCCAGCTCACCAGGGACAGGAGGCAATCAGCCCCAGCATTTT
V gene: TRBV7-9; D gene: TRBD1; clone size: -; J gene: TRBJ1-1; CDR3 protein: CASSATRDRGRTEAFF; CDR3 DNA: TGTGCCAGCAGCGCGACCCGGGACAGGGGGCGGACTGAAGCTTTCTTT
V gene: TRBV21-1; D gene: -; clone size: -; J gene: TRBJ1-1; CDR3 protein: CASSKGRTGISEAFF; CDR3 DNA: TGTGCCAGCAGCAAAGGGCGGACAGGAATTTCTGAAGCTTTCTTT
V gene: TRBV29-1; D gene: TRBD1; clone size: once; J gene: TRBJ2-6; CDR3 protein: CSVAPDRDVIPGANVLTF; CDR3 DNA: TGCAGCGTTGCCCCAGACAGGGATGTTATCCCTGGGGCCAACGTCCTGACTTTC
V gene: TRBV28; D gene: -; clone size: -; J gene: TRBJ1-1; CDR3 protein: CASREAGDRYTEAFF; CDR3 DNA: TGTGCCAGCAGGGAGGCAGGGGACCGATACACTGAAGCTTTCTTT
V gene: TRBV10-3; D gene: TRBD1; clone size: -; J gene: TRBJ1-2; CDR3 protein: CAISESDRAIGGYTF; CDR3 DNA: TGTGCCATCAGTGAGTCGGACAGGGCCATTGGAGGCTACACCTTC
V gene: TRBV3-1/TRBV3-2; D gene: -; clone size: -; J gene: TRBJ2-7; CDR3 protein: CASSQGRDRSITNEQYF; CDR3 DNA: TGTGCCAGCAGCCAAGGTCGTGACAGATCTATTACCAACGAGCAGTACTTC
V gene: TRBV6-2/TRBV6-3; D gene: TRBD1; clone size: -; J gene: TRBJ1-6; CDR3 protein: CASSEDRGNSPLHF; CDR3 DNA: TGTGCCAGCAGTGAGGACAGGGGGAACTCACCCCTCCACTTT
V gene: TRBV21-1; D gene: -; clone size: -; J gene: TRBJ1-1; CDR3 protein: CASSPQAGTKLLNTEAFF; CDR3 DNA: TGTGCCAGCAGCCCCCAAGCGGGGACAAAGCTTCTGAACACTGAAGCTTTCTTT
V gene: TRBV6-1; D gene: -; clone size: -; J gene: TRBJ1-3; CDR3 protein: CASSEAPSSGNTIYF; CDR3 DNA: TGTGCCAGCAGTGAAGCCCCCAGCTCTGGAAACACCATATATTTT
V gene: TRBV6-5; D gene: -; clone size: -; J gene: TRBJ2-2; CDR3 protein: CASSYGESAGELFF; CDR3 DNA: TGTGCCAGCAGTTACGGGGAGTCGGCCGGGGAGCTGTTTTTT
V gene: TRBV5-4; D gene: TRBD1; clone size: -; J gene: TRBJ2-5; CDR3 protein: CASSSQGADETQYF; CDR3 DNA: TGTGCCAGCAGCAGTCAGGGGGCGGACGAGACCCAGTACTTC
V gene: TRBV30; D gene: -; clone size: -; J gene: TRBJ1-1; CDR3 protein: CAWGDGVNTEAFF; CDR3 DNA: TGTGCCTGGGGGGACGGGGTGAACACTGAAGCTTTCTTT
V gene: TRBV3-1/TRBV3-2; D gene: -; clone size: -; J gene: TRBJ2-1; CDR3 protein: CASSLLEHEQFF; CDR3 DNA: TGTGCCAGCAGCCTACTAGAACATGAGCAGTTCTTC
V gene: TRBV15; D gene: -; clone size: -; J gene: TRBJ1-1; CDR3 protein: CATSRGGGGNTEAFF; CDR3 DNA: TGTGCCACCAGCAGAGGGGGGGGTGGGAACACTGAAGCTTTCTTT
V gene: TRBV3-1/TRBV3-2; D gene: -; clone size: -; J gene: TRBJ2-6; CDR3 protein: CASSHETTTGANVLTF; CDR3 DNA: TGTGCCAGCAGCCACGAAACAACGACTGGGGCCAACGTCCTGACTTTC
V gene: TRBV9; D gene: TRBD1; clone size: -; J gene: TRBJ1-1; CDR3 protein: CASSGPGQGIFF; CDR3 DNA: TGTGCCAGCAGCGGACCCGGACAGGGCATTTTCTTT
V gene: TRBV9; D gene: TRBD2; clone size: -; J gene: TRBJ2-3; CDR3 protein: CASSPRPGTSGRTDTQYF; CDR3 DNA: TGTGCCAGCAGCCCGCGTCCCGGGACTAGCGGACGCACAGATACGCAGTATTTT
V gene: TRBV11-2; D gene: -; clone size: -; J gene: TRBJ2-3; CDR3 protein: CASSLDITGNTQYF; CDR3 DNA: TGTGCCAGCAGCTTAGATATTACAGGGAATACGCAGTATTTT
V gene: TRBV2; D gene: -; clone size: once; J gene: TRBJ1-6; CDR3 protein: CASSEQGHLNSPLHF; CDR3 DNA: TGTGCCAGCAGTGAACAGGGCCACCTTAATTCACCCCTCCACTTT
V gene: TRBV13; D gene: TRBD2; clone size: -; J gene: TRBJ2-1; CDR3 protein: CASSTRLAHNEQFF; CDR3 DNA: TGTGCCAGCAGCACGCGACTAGCGCACAATGAGCAGTTCTTC
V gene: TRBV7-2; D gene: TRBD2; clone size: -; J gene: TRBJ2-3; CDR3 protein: CASSLELAGGTDTQYF; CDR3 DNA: TGTGCCAGCAGCTTAGAACTAGCGGGGGGGACAGATACGCAGTATTTT
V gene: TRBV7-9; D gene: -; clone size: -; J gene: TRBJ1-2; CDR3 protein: CASSAPDRSYGYTF; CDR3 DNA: TGTGCCAGCAGCGCCCCAGACAGGAGCTATGGCTACACCTTC
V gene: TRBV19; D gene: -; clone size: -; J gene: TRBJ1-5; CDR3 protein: CASSVTVGSLKSQHF; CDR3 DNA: TGTGCCAGTAGTGTAACCGTGGGCAGTTTGAAGTCCCAGCATTTT
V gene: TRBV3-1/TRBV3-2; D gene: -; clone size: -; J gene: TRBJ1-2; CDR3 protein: CASSQAVDMGAYGYTF; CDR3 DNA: TGTGCCAGCAGCCAAGCGGTGGACATGGGGGCCTATGGCTACACCTTC
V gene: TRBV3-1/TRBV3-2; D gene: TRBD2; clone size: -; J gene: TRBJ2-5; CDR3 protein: CASMTTGGETQYF; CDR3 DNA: TGTGCCAGCATGACGACGGGAGGGGAGACCCAGTACTTC
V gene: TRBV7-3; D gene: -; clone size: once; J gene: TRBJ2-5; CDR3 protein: CASSLMSGGTPGTQYF; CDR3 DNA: TGTGCCAGCAGCTTAATGTCAGGGGGGACTCCAGGGACCCAGTACTTC
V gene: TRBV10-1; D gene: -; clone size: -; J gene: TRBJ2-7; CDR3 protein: CASSRGDYEQYF; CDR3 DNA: TGCGCCAGCAGTCGTGGAGATTACGAGCAGTACTTC
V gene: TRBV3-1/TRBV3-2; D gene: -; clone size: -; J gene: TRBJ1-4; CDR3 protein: CASSQEGLNEKLFF; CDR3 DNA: TGTGCCAGCAGCCAAGAGGGACTTAATGAAAAACTGTTTTTT
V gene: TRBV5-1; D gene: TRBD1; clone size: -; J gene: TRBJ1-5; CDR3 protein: CASSSGGAGQPQHF; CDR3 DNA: TGCGCCAGCAGCTCAGGGGGCGCGGGACAGCCCCAGCATTTT
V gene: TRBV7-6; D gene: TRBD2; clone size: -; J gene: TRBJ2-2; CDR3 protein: CASSLMGGGYTGELFF; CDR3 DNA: TGTGCCAGCAGCTTAATGGGCGGGGGGTACACCGGGGAGCTGTTTTTT
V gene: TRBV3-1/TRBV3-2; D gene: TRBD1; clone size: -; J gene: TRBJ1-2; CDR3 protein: CASTTTGDNYGYTF; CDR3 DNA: TGTGCCAGCACAACTACAGGGGACAACTATGGCTACACCTTC